This T cell receptor beta chain originates from a study of blood T cells in healthy people across ages. Study results and caveats: Older individuals had lower TCR beta diversity per million T cells (the decline was roughly linear). Because donor CMV status was unknown, expanded clonotype changes were possibly confounded. More naive CD4+ cells and higher diversity were found in long-lived than in aged donors.

Through a sample-barcoded 5' primer and a J-beta primer mix, a second PCR was run for about 6 to 11 cycles. TCRdb independently ran MiXCR on the 5' RACE reads; one entry per CDR3 protein. Among roughly 1,500,000 distinct CDR3 sequences, about 31% were seen once, and the ten largest hold 10% to 12%. To note about this clonotype: The antigen is not known.

The specimen sequenced was blood. The source is a woman in her 30s in good health.

CDR3 in amino acids: CASSALVGTGGIWANVLTF. CDR3 nucleotide sequence: TGTGCCAGCAGTGCCTTGGTGGGGACAGGGGGTATCTGGGCCAACGTCCTGACTTTC. The rearrangement uses TRBV28 and TRBJ2-6, with 11 nucleotides matching TRBD1. CDR3 length: 19 amino acids. V lost 5 bases and J lost 5; bases outside the gene matches: 14. Germline V gives CDR1 MDHEN, CDR2 SYDVKM.